The rows below give T cell receptor beta chains drawn from one sample of a study of early T cells in non-severe SARS-CoV-2 infection. A single record per CDR3 protein comes from TCRdb applying MiXCR to the 5' RACE reads. The sample contains more than 65,000 distinct CDR3 sequences, about 12% of which appear only once. The sequenced material came from whole blood. These receptors came from an adult who was a healthcare worker with PCR-confirmed SARS-CoV-2 infection or an uninfected control (not recorded which). Both conserved end residues are part of each CDR3. A D gene is named only where the DNA matches it firmly. Size tells how often a clone was seen (once, few, many) or the class of an expanded clone, and some rows leave it out.

cdr3_aa: CAWSRGDSTQETQYF
cdr3_nt: TGTGCCTGGAGCAGAGGGGACAGTACCCAAGAGACCCAGTACTTC
d_call: TRBD1
clone_size: many
j_call: TRBJ2-5
v_call: TRBV30

cdr3_aa: CASSPHLGAGSYNEQFF
cdr3_nt: TGCGCCAGCAGCCCCCATCTGGGGGCGGGTTCCTACAATGAGCAGTTCTTC
d_call: .
clone_size: many
j_call: TRBJ2-1
v_call: TRBV5-1

cdr3_aa: CASSLDGPSYF
cdr3_nt: TGTGCCAGCAGTCTAGACGGACCTTCGTACTTC
d_call: .
clone_size: many
j_call: TRBJ2-7
v_call: TRBV28

cdr3_aa: CASSLGGPPDTQYF
cdr3_nt: TGTGCCAGCAGCTTAGGGGGCCCCCCAGATACGCAGTATTTT
d_call: .
clone_size: few
j_call: TRBJ2-3
v_call: TRBV7-9

cdr3_aa: CASSSNRGFTDTQYF
cdr3_nt: TGTGCCAGCAGCTCAAACAGGGGGTTCACAGATACGCAGTATTTT
d_call: TRBD1
clone_size: few
j_call: TRBJ2-3
v_call: TRBV7-2

cdr3_aa: CSVSDIYGYTF
cdr3_nt: TGCAGCGTTTCGGATATCTATGGCTACACCTTC
d_call: .
clone_size: many
j_call: TRBJ1-2
v_call: TRBV29-1

cdr3_aa: CASSDWGDTGELFF
cdr3_nt: TGTGCCAGCAGTGATTGGGGGGACACCGGGGAGCTGTTTTTT
d_call: .
clone_size: many
j_call: TRBJ2-2
v_call: TRBV6-1

cdr3_aa: CSVEDSGTRSPYEQFF
cdr3_nt: TGCAGCGTTGAAGATAGCGGGACTAGGTCCCCTTATGAGCAGTTCTTC
d_call: TRBD2
clone_size: many
j_call: TRBJ2-1
v_call: TRBV29-1

cdr3_aa: CASSPRVNEKLFF
cdr3_nt: TGTGCCAGTAGTCCACGTGTTAATGAAAAACTGTTTTTT
d_call: .
clone_size: .
j_call: TRBJ1-4
v_call: TRBV19

cdr3_aa: CASSGASVPNQPQHF
cdr3_nt: TGTGCCAGTAGTGGGGCGAGCGTCCCCAATCAGCCCCAGCATTTT
d_call: .
clone_size: many
j_call: TRBJ1-5
v_call: TRBV19

cdr3_aa: CASRRELVGELFF
cdr3_nt: TGTGCCAGCAGAAGGGAGCTGGTCGGGGAGCTGTTTTTT
d_call: .
clone_size: .
j_call: TRBJ2-2
v_call: TRBV2

cdr3_aa: CASSRGGLGGYTF
cdr3_nt: TGTGCCAGCAGCCGTGGGGGGCTCGGTGGCTACACCTTC
d_call: .
clone_size: many
j_call: TRBJ1-2
v_call: TRBV7-8

cdr3_aa: CASSPPGVGGYTF
cdr3_nt: TGTGCCAGCAGTCCCCCAGGAGTTGGGGGCTACACCTTC
d_call: .
clone_size: many
j_call: TRBJ1-2
v_call: TRBV28

cdr3_aa: CASSVEGIARGEQFF
cdr3_nt: TGTGCCAGCAGCGTAGAGGGGATCGCTAGAGGTGAGCAGTTCTTC
d_call: .
clone_size: .
j_call: TRBJ2-1
v_call: TRBV9

cdr3_aa: CASSHGTSGRQEQFF
cdr3_nt: TGTGCCAGCAGTCACGGGACTAGCGGGAGGCAAGAGCAGTTCTTC
d_call: TRBD2
clone_size: many
j_call: TRBJ2-1
v_call: TRBV7-9

cdr3_aa: CASSLVYNEQFF
cdr3_nt: TGTGCCAGCAGTTTGGTCTACAATGAGCAGTTCTTC
d_call: .
clone_size: .
j_call: TRBJ2-1
v_call: TRBV28

cdr3_aa: CASSSRAQNTGELFF
cdr3_nt: TGTGCCAGCAGCTCGCGGGCTCAGAACACCGGGGAGCTGTTTTTT
d_call: .
clone_size: .
j_call: TRBJ2-2
v_call: TRBV7-2